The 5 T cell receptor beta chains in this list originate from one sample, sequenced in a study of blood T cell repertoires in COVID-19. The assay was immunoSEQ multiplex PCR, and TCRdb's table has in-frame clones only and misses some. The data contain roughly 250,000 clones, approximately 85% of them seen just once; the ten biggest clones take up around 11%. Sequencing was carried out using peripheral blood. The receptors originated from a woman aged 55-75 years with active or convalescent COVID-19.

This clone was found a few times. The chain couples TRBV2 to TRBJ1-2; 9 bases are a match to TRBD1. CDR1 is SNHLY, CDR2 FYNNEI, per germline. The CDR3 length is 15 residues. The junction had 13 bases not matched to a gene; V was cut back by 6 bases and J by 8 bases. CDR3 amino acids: CASRPPGQGKGGYTF. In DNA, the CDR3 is TGTGCCAGCAGGCCCCCGGGACAGGGAAAGGGGGGCTACACCTTC.

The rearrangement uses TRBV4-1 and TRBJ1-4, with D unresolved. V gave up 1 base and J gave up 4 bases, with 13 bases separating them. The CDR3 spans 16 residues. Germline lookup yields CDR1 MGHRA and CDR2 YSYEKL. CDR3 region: CASSQGRRRINEKLFF. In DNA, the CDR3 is TGCGCCAGCAGCCAAGGAAGGCGGCGGATTAATGAAAAACTGTTTTTT.

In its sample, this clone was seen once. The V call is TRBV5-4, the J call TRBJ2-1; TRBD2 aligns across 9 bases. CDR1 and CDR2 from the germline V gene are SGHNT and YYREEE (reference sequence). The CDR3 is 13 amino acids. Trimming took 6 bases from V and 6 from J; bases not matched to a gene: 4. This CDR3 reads CASNWRGGNEQFF. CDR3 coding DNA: TGTGCCAGCAATTGGCGGGGGGGCAATGAGCAGTTCTTC.

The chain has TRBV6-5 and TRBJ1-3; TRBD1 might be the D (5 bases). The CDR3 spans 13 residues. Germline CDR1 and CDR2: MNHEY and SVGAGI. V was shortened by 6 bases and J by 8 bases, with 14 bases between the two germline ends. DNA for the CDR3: TGTGCCAGCAGCTTGGGGCGCGGAGACACCATATATTTT. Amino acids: CASSLGRGDTIYF.

The CDR3 sequence is CASSSTRGPEGGYTF. The CDR3 DNA reads TGTGCCAGCAGCTCCACCAGGGGGCCCGAGGGTGGCTACACCTTC. The rearrangement links TRBV7-2 to TRBJ1-2; TRBD1 matches 8 bases. The germline CDR1 and CDR2 sequences are SGHTA and FQGNSA. V was pared by 4 bases and J by 7 bases, with 11 bases of the junction left unmatched. The CDR3 length is 15 residues.